These 7 T cell receptor beta chains were sequenced from one sample in a study of blood T cell repertoires in COVID-19. Some clones are missing from TCRdb's copy, which holds only in-frame ones; the method was immunoSEQ multiplex PCR. The sample has fewer than 150,000 clones; around 83% are singletons. Sequencing was performed on peripheral blood. Receptors originate from a woman older than 75 with acute or convalescent COVID-19.

This clone appeared a few times. V and J are TRBV21-1 and TRBJ1-2; TRBD1 is taken as the D call from the table, unchecked against the DNA. TRBV21-1 is a listed pseudogene. The CDR3 totals 21 residues. Written as DNA, the CDR3 is TGTGCCAGCAGCAAAGACGAAGGGGGAAGAGAAGGCATGATCGTTAACTATGGCTACACCTTC. It is translated as CASSKDEGGREGMIVNYGYTF.

The chain employs TRBV7-2 and TRBJ2-7; no firm D call. The V gene's germline CDR1 is SGHTA and CDR2 FQGNSA. The germline V and J ends were trimmed by 2 bases and 6 bases, with 8 bases remaining between them. The CDR3 has 12 residues. The DNA of the CDR3 is TGTGCCAGCAGCTTACGGGTGGGCGAGCAGTACTTC. Its protein is CASSLRVGEQYF.

The chain carries TRBV19 and TRBJ2-4; weak D call: TRBD1 (6 bases). Between the trimmed V and J ends, which lost 5 bases and 0 bases, there was a span of 23 bases. The germline CDR1 and CDR2 sequences are LNHDA and SQIVND (reference sequence). The CDR3 sequence is 19 residues long. CDR3 DNA: TGTGCCAGTAGTGCCTTGGACTTTACAGGGCCGCTAGCCAAAAACATTCAGTACTTC. Amino acids: CASSALDFTGPLAKNIQYF.

This chain joins TRBV7-2 and TRBJ1-4; the match to TRBD1 covers 9 bases. The CDR3 is 14 residues long. V trimming: 5 bases; J trimming: 6 bases; junction bases outside the gene matches: 4. Germline CDR1 SGHTA, CDR2 FQGNSA. The CDR3 DNA reads as TGTGCCAGCAGCCGGGACAGGGCGGATGAAAAACTGTTTTTT. Protein: CASSRDRADEKLFF.

The gene calls are TRBV19 and TRBJ1-1; the match to TRBD1 covers 7 bases. The CDR3 totals 15 residues. The ends lost 5 bases at V and 1 base at J; junction bases unmatched: 7. Germline V lookup: CDR1 LNHDA, CDR2 SQIVND (reference sequence). The CDR3 loop is CASSAGGQTNTEAFF. The DNA for the CDR3 is TGTGCCAGTAGTGCCGGGGGACAGACGAACACTGAAGCTTTCTTT.

V and J are TRBV7-9 and TRBJ2-1; no firm D call. The CDR3 runs 12 residues. Trimming cost V 5 bases and J 7 bases, with 9 bases left between them. The germline CDR1 and CDR2 sequences are SEHNR and FQNEAQ (reference sequence). The CDR3 is CASSPTRNEQFF. DNA for the CDR3: TGTGCCAGCAGCCCCACGCGGAATGAGCAGTTCTTC.

V and J are TRBV11-1 and TRBJ2-1; D is possibly TRBD1 (6 bases). The CDR3 is 15 amino acids. V was shortened by 7 bases and J by 0 bases, with 13 bases between the two germline ends. CDR1 and CDR2 (germline): SGHAT, FQDESV (reference sequence). The CDR3 region has the DNA TGTGCCAGCACGACCGACAGGAGCTCCTACAATGAGCAGTTCTTC. This sequence encodes CASTTDRSSYNEQFF.